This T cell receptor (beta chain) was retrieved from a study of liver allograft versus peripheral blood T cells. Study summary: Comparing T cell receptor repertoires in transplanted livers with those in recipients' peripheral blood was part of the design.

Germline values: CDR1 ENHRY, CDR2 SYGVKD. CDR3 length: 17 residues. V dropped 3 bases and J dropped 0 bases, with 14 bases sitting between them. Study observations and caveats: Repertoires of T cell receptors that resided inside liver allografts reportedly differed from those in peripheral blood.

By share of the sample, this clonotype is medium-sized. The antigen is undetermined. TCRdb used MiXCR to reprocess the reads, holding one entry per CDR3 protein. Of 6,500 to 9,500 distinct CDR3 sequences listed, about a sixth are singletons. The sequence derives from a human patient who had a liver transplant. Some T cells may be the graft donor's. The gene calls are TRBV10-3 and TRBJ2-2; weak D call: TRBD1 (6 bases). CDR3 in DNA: TGTGCCATCAGTGACTATTTAGGACAGCCGAACACCGGGGAGCTGTTTTTT. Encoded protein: CAISDYLGQPNTGELFF.